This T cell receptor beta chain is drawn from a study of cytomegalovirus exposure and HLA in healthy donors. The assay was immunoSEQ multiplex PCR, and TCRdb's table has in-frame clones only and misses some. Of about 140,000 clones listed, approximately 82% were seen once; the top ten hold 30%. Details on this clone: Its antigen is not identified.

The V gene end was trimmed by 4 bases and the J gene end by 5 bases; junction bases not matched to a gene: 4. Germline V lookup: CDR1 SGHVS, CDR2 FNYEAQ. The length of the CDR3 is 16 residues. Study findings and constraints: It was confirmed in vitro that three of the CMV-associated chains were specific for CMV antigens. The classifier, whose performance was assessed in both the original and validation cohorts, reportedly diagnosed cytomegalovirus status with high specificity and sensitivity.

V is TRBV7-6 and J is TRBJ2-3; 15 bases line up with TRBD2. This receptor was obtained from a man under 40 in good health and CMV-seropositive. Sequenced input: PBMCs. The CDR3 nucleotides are TGTGCCAGCAGCTCCGGGACTAGCGGGAGGATAGATACGCAGTATTTT. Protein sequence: CASSSGTSGRIDTQYF. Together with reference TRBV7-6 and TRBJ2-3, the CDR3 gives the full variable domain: GAGVSQSPRYKVTKRGQDVALRCDPISGHVSLYWYRQALGQGPEFLTYFNYEAQQDKSGLPNDRFSAERPEGSISTLTIQRTEQRDSAMYRCASSSGTSGRIDTQYFGPGTRLTVL.